Listed below are T cell receptor beta chains from one sample, sequenced in a study of OX40 agonist ivuxolimab in advanced cancers. Sequenced by immunoSEQ multiplex PCR; TCRdb stores in-frame clones only, minus some. The table includes tens of thousands of clones, 85% to 90% detected once. Sequencing was performed on CD4+ or CD8+ T cells sorted from blood, taken in a trial of the OX40 agonist ivuxolimab. The receptors come from an adult with an advanced solid tumor such as melanoma, head and neck, liver or kidney cancer. Both conserved end residues are part of each CDR3. A D gene is named only where the DNA matches it firmly. Size is stated for part of the rows, as once, few or many counts, or as a class when the clone is expanded.

clone_size: .; v_call: TRBV7-2; d_call: .; j_call: TRBJ2-3; cdr3_aa: CASSLVVGTDTQYF; cdr3_nt: TGTGCCAGCAGCTTAGTGGTAGGCACAGATACGCAGTATTTT
clone_size: .; v_call: TRBV11-3; d_call: .; j_call: TRBJ1-2; cdr3_aa: CASRVGLIRIYGYTF; cdr3_nt: TGTGCCAGCAGGGTGGGACTAATCCGCATCTATGGCTACACCTTC
clone_size: .; v_call: TRBV19; d_call: .; j_call: TRBJ1-2; cdr3_aa: CASSMRGKFNGYTF; cdr3_nt: TGTGCCAGTAGTATGAGGGGAAAGTTTAATGGCTACACCTTC
clone_size: .; v_call: TRBV12-5; d_call: TRBD1; j_call: TRBJ1-3; cdr3_aa: CASGPGQRSGNTIYF; cdr3_nt: TGTGCTAGTGGTCCGGGACAGCGCTCTGGAAACACCATATATTTT
clone_size: .; v_call: TRBV7-2; d_call: TRBD2; j_call: TRBJ2-7; cdr3_aa: CASSPTSRLDSYEQYF; cdr3_nt: TGTGCCAGCAGCCCGACTAGCAGGCTCGACTCCTACGAGCAGTACTTC
clone_size: .; v_call: TRBV19; d_call: TRBD1; j_call: TRBJ2-7; cdr3_aa: CASSFSGTGFYEQYF; cdr3_nt: TGTGCCAGTAGTTTCTCCGGGACAGGGTTCTACGAGCAGTACTTC
clone_size: .; v_call: TRBV7-2; d_call: .; j_call: TRBJ1-5; cdr3_aa: CASSPPGGSGMGQPQHF; cdr3_nt: TGTGCCAGCAGCCCCCCCGGAGGATCAGGGATGGGACAGCCCCAGCATTTT
clone_size: .; v_call: TRBV10-2; d_call: .; j_call: TRBJ1-1; cdr3_aa: CASRQGNTEAFF; cdr3_nt: TGCGCCAGTAGGCAAGGAAACACTGAAGCTTTCTTT
clone_size: .; v_call: TRBV20-1; d_call: .; j_call: TRBJ2-5; cdr3_aa: CSASKGETQYF; cdr3_nt: TGCAGTGCTAGTAAGGGTGAGACCCAGTACTTC
clone_size: .; v_call: TRBV30; d_call: .; j_call: TRBJ2-3; cdr3_aa: CAWSAPRVDGTDTQYF; cdr3_nt: TGTGCCTGGAGTGCCCCCCGGGTGGATGGCACAGATACGCAGTATTTT
clone_size: once; v_call: TRBV6-5; d_call: .; j_call: TRBJ2-7; cdr3_aa: CASRFGRDSYEQYF; cdr3_nt: TGTGCCAGCAGATTCGGACGGGACTCCTACGAGCAGTACTTC
clone_size: once; v_call: TRBV6-4; d_call: .; j_call: TRBJ1-1; cdr3_aa: CASSESAGGGAFF; cdr3_nt: TGTGCCAGCAGTGAATCAGCCGGGGGAGGAGCTTTCTTT
clone_size: .; v_call: TRBV10-1; d_call: .; j_call: TRBJ1-6; cdr3_aa: CASSEYSSYNSPLHF; cdr3_nt: TGCGCCAGCAGTGAGTACAGCTCCTATAATTCACCCCTCCACTTT
clone_size: .; v_call: TRBV11-2; d_call: TRBD2; j_call: TRBJ2-7; cdr3_aa: CASGGGLAGAYEQYF; cdr3_nt: TGTGCCAGCGGAGGGGGACTAGCGGGGGCGTACGAGCAGTACTTC
clone_size: .; v_call: TRBV29-1; d_call: .; j_call: TRBJ1-3; cdr3_aa: CSVAGTPSGNTIYF; cdr3_nt: TGCAGCGTTGCAGGGACACCCTCTGGAAACACCATATATTTT
clone_size: .; v_call: TRBV19; d_call: .; j_call: TRBJ2-7; cdr3_aa: CASSIMAGAVYEQYF; cdr3_nt: TGTGCCAGTAGTATTATGGCAGGGGCGGTTTACGAGCAGTACTTC
clone_size: .; v_call: TRBV18; d_call: .; j_call: TRBJ2-2; cdr3_aa: CASSWHVPGDTGELFF; cdr3_nt: TGTGCCAGCTCTTGGCATGTACCGGGTGACACCGGGGAGCTGTTTTTT
clone_size: .; v_call: TRBV11-2; d_call: TRBD2; j_call: TRBJ2-1; cdr3_aa: CASSLDRTSGRAGNEQFF; cdr3_nt: TGTGCCAGCAGCTTAGATAGGACTAGCGGGAGGGCCGGAAATGAGCAGTTCTTC
clone_size: .; v_call: TRBV12-5; d_call: TRBD1; j_call: TRBJ2-1; cdr3_aa: CASGLVGQADEQFF; cdr3_nt: TGTGCTAGTGGTTTGGTGGGACAGGCGGATGAGCAGTTCTTC
clone_size: .; v_call: TRBV19; d_call: .; j_call: TRBJ2-3; cdr3_aa: CASRVSSSTDTQYF; cdr3_nt: TGTGCCAGTAGAGTCAGTTCATCCACAGATACGCAGTATTTT
clone_size: few; v_call: TRBV30; d_call: .; j_call: TRBJ2-2; cdr3_aa: CAWSRVPGELFF; cdr3_nt: TGTGCCTGGAGCCGGGTACCCGGGGAGCTGTTTTTT
clone_size: .; v_call: TRBV6-5; d_call: TRBD2; j_call: TRBJ2-7; cdr3_aa: CASSRGGGSYEQYF; cdr3_nt: TGTGCCAGCAGTCGGGGCGGGGGCTCCTACGAGCAGTACTTC
clone_size: once; v_call: TRBV6-5; d_call: TRBD1; j_call: TRBJ1-3; cdr3_aa: CASSYSTGGGNTIYF; cdr3_nt: TGTGCCAGCAGTTACTCAACAGGGGGCGGAAACACCATATATTTT
clone_size: .; v_call: TRBV7-8; d_call: TRBD2; j_call: TRBJ2-2; cdr3_aa: CASSLGWSGGLVELFF; cdr3_nt: TGTGCCAGCAGCTTAGGATGGAGCGGGGGGCTCGTGGAGCTGTTTTTT
clone_size: .; v_call: TRBV10-1; d_call: .; j_call: TRBJ2-3; cdr3_aa: CASSASTTDTQYF; cdr3_nt: TGCGCCAGCAGCGCGAGTACCACAGATACGCAGTATTTT
clone_size: .; v_call: TRBV6-5; d_call: .; j_call: TRBJ1-1; cdr3_aa: CASSYSSYTEAFF; cdr3_nt: TGTGCCAGCAGTTACTCCTCTTACACTGAAGCTTTCTTT
clone_size: .; v_call: TRBV4-3; d_call: TRBD2; j_call: TRBJ2-3; cdr3_aa: CASSQGGIPTDTQYF; cdr3_nt: TGCGCCAGCAGCCAGGGAGGGATCCCCACAGATACGCAGTATTTT
clone_size: .; v_call: TRBV19; d_call: .; j_call: TRBJ2-2; cdr3_aa: CASSPVGAGELFF; cdr3_nt: TGTGCCAGTAGTCCCGTGGGAGCCGGGGAGCTGTTTTTT
clone_size: .; v_call: TRBV7-9; d_call: .; j_call: TRBJ2-1; cdr3_aa: CATSLSSYNEQFF; cdr3_nt: TGTGCCACCTCCCTGAGCTCCTACAATGAGCAGTTCTTC
clone_size: .; v_call: TRBV14; d_call: TRBD1; j_call: TRBJ1-2; cdr3_aa: CASSQTGAYYGYTF; cdr3_nt: TGTGCCAGCAGCCAAACAGGGGCCTACTATGGCTACACCTTC
clone_size: once; v_call: TRBV27; d_call: .; j_call: TRBJ2-5; cdr3_aa: CASSLGETQYF; cdr3_nt: TGTGCCAGCAGTCTGGGAGAGACCCAGTACTTC
clone_size: .; v_call: TRBV5-6; d_call: .; j_call: TRBJ2-5; cdr3_aa: CASSPQFGETQYF; cdr3_nt: TGTGCCAGCAGCCCTCAGTTCGGGGAGACCCAGTACTTC
clone_size: .; v_call: TRBV7-8; d_call: TRBD1; j_call: TRBJ1-3; cdr3_aa: CASSRDSSSSGNTIYF; cdr3_nt: TGTGCCAGCAGCCGGGACAGCTCGAGCTCTGGAAACACCATATATTTT
clone_size: .; v_call: TRBV6-1; d_call: TRBD2; j_call: TRBJ2-1; cdr3_aa: CASSESPGTRNEQFF; cdr3_nt: TGTGCCAGCAGTGAAAGTCCCGGGACTAGAAATGAGCAGTTCTTC
clone_size: .; v_call: TRBV30; d_call: .; j_call: TRBJ2-7; cdr3_aa: CAWSVGRKFYEQYF; cdr3_nt: TGTGCCTGGAGTGTCGGCCGGAAGTTCTACGAGCAGTACTTC
clone_size: .; v_call: TRBV11-2; d_call: .; j_call: TRBJ1-1; cdr3_aa: CASSLGSGDRVAFF; cdr3_nt: TGTGCCAGCAGCTTAGGCTCGGGGGACCGGGTAGCTTTCTTT
clone_size: .; v_call: TRBV5-8; d_call: .; j_call: TRBJ2-1; cdr3_aa: CASSFQGLVDNEQFF; cdr3_nt: TGTGCCAGCAGCTTTCAGGGGCTAGTGGACAATGAGCAGTTCTTC
clone_size: .; v_call: TRBV27; d_call: TRBD1; j_call: TRBJ1-6; cdr3_aa: CASSSPSTGAGNSPLHF; cdr3_nt: TGTGCCAGCAGTTCCCCCTCGACAGGGGCCGGTAATTCACCCCTCCACTTT
clone_size: .; v_call: TRBV5-6; d_call: .; j_call: TRBJ1-4; cdr3_aa: CASSLNPTGILFF; cdr3_nt: TGTGCCAGCAGCTTGAATCCTACGGGTATACTGTTTTTT
clone_size: .; v_call: TRBV27; d_call: .; j_call: TRBJ2-2; cdr3_aa: CASSTVRIPGAGELFF; cdr3_nt: TGTGCCAGCAGCACCGTCAGAATCCCAGGCGCAGGGGAGCTGTTTTTT
clone_size: .; v_call: TRBV5-1; d_call: TRBD2; j_call: TRBJ2-7; cdr3_aa: CASSLGLADAYEQYF; cdr3_nt: TGCGCCAGCAGCTTGGGACTAGCGGATGCCTACGAGCAGTACTTC
clone_size: .; v_call: TRBV2; d_call: TRBD2; j_call: TRBJ2-3; cdr3_aa: CASRDSGRGDTQYF; cdr3_nt: TGTGCCAGCAGAGATAGCGGGAGGGGAGATACGCAGTATTTT